Below, 13 T cell receptor beta chains from the same sample are listed, as sequenced in a study of OX40 agonist ivuxolimab in advanced cancers. Sequencing used immunoSEQ multiplex PCR; TCRdb keeps in-frame clones, though not all of them. The data hold 45,000 to 50,000 clones, with about 89% observed a single time. The input for sequencing was CD4+ or CD8+ T cells sorted from blood, taken in a trial of the OX40 agonist ivuxolimab. The receptors originated from an adult with an advanced solid tumor such as melanoma, head and neck, liver or kidney cancer.

V and J are TRBV4-3 and TRBJ2-5; 8 nucleotides match TRBD2. CDR3 length: 17 residues. V lost 2 bases to trimming and J lost 5 bases; unmatched junction nucleotides: 13. Germline values: CDR1 LGHNA, CDR2 YSLEER. CDR3 amino acids: CASSQRIAGWRGETQYF. The CDR3 DNA reads TGCGCCAGCAGCCAACGTATAGCGGGATGGCGGGGGGAGACCCAGTACTTC.

The V gene is TRBV5-4, the J gene TRBJ2-3, with 9 positions matching TRBD2. Germline V gene lookup returns CDR1 SGHNT and CDR2 YYREEE (reference sequence). The CDR3 spans 16 residues. V lost 4 bases to trimming and J lost 4 bases; unmatched junction nucleotides: 10. CDR3 protein: CASSPWVAGAADTQYF. For the CDR3, the DNA is TGTGCCAGCAGCCCCTGGGTAGCGGGAGCAGCAGATACGCAGTATTTT.

The CDR3 DNA sequence: TGTGCCAGCAGTGAAAAAACTAGCAAAGAGACCCAGTACTTC. This translates into CASSEKTSKETQYF. The chain carries TRBV6-1 and TRBJ2-5, with D possibly matching TRBD2 (6 bases). CDR1 and CDR2 (germline): MNHNS, SASEGT. CDR3 length: 14 residues. The V gene lost 2 bases and the J gene lost 3 bases, with 10 bases spanning the gap.

The genes are TRBV25-1 and TRBJ2-1; D remains ambiguous. The CDR3 length is 15 residues. Trimming took 7 bases from V and 4 from J, leaving 17 bases between them. Germline lookup yields CDR1 MGHDK and CDR2 SYGVNS. In nucleotides, the CDR3 is TGTGCCAGCACCATGGGGATATCTCGATACAATGAGCAGTTCTTC. Encoded protein: CASTMGISRYNEQFF.

The chain is built from TRBV19 and TRBJ1-2; possibly TRBD1 for D (6 bases). The CDR3 is 17 residues long. V lost 4 bases, J lost 1 base, and 19 bases lay in between. CDR1 is LNHDA, CDR2 SQIVND, per germline (reference sequence). The CDR3 sequence: CASSKLGSNRDNYGYTF. In DNA, the CDR3 is TGTGCCAGTAGTAAACTGGGATCAAACAGGGATAACTATGGCTACACCTTC.

The gene calls are TRBV19 and TRBJ1-6, with unresolved D. CDR1 and CDR2 from the germline V gene are LNHDA and SQIVND (reference sequence). The V and J ends lost 3 bases and 6 bases respectively, with 9 bases between them. The CDR3 has 14 residues. The CDR3 sequence is CASSMWPINSPLHF. The DNA for the CDR3 is TGTGCCAGTAGTATGTGGCCGATTAATTCACCCCTCCACTTT.

The chain has TRBV14 and TRBJ2-5, with 7 bases identical to TRBD2. CDR1 SGHDN and CDR2 FVKESK come from the germline V gene. The CDR3 extends over 16 amino acids. With 3 bases clipped from V and 5 bases from J, the junction kept 12 bases outside the gene matches. DNA for the CDR3: TGTGCCAGCAGCCATGAGTGGGGGGGATCTTGGGAGACCCAGTACTTC. Its translation is CASSHEWGGSWETQYF.

The V gene is TRBV5-1, the J gene TRBJ2-7; TRBD1 aligns across 8 bases. V trimming: 5 bases; J trimming: 5 bases; junction bases outside the gene matches: 9. Germline V gene data show CDR1 as SGHRS and CDR2 as YFSETQ. This CDR3 is 14 amino acids long. CDR3 DNA: TGCGCCAGCAGAAGGACAGGGAAGTTCGACGAGCAGTACTTC. Protein product: CASRRTGKFDEQYF.

This chain connects TRBV7-9 to TRBJ1-5; 7 nucleotides agree with TRBD1. J lost 6 bases, V lost 0 bases, and 2 bases had no gene match. Germline values: CDR1 SEHNR, CDR2 FQNEAQ (reference sequence). This CDR3 comprises 14 residues. CDR3 nucleotides: TGTGCCAGCAGCTTAGCAGGGGGCCGTCAGCCCCAGCATTTT. It codes for CASSLAGGRQPQHF.

V is TRBV5-4 and J is TRBJ2-2; D remains unclear. The CDR3 sequence is 13 residues long. Germline values: CDR1 SGHNT, CDR2 YYREEE (reference sequence). Trimming cost V 2 bases and J 6 bases, with 8 bases left between them. CDR3 in amino acids: CASSLVPAGELFF. CDR3 nucleotides: TGTGCCAGCAGCTTAGTCCCCGCCGGGGAGCTGTTTTTT.

The chain carries TRBV9 and TRBJ1-2; 8 nucleotides line up with TRBD1. The CDR3 contains 15 residues. The J segment lost 1 base and the V segment lost 4 bases, leaving 6 bases of the junction unmatched. CDR1 SGDLS and CDR2 YYNGEE come from the germline V gene. The CDR3 DNA sequence: TGTGCCAGCAGCCTCCAGGGACAGGATAACTATGGCTACACCTTC. Translating gives CASSLQGQDNYGYTF.

The table lists this clone with a count of one. The chain couples TRBV6-5 to TRBJ1-2; D call uncertain. Germline CDR1 is MNHEY and CDR2 is SVGAGI. Between the trimmed V and J ends, which lost 2 bases and 6 bases, there was a span of 7 bases. The length of the CDR3 is 12 residues. CDR3 in DNA: TGTGCCAGCAGTTACCCCTTAAATGGCTACACCTTC. This codes for CASSYPLNGYTF.

The rearrangement links TRBV19 to TRBJ2-7, with 7 bases that match TRBD2. V was clipped by 5 bases and J by 0 bases; unmatched bases: 4. CDR1 is LNHDA, CDR2 SQIVND, per germline (reference sequence). The CDR3 totals 14 residues. In nucleotides, the CDR3 is TGTGCCAGTAGTTTTGGGGGGGTCTCCTACGAGCAGTACTTC. This codes for CASSFGGVSYEQYF. Based on the CDR3 plus reference TRBV19 and TRBJ2-7, the full variable domain is DGGITQSPKYLFRKEGQNVTLSCEQNLNHDAMYWYRQDPGQGLRLIYYSQIVNDFQKGDIAEGYSVSREKKESFPLTVTSAQKNPTAFYLCASSFGGVSYEQYFGPGTRLTVT.